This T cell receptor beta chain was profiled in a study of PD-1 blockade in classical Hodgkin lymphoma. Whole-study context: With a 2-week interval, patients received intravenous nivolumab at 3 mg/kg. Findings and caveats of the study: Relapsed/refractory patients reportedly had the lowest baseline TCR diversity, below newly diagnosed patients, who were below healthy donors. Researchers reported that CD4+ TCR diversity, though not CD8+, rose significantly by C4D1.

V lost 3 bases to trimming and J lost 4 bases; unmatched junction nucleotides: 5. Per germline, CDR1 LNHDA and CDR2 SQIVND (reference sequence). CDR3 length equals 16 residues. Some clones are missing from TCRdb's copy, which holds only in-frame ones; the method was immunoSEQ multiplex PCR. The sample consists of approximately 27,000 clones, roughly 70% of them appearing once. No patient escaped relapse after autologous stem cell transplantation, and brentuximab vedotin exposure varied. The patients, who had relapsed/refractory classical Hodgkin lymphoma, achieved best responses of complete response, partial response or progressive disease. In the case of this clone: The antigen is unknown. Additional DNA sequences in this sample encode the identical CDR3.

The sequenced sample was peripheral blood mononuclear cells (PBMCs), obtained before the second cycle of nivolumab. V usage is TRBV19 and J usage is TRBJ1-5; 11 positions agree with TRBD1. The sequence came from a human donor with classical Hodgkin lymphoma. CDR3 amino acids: CASSILGTGGNQPQHF. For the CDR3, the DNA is TGTGCCAGTAGTATTCTCGGGACAGGGGGAAATCAGCCCCAGCATTTT.